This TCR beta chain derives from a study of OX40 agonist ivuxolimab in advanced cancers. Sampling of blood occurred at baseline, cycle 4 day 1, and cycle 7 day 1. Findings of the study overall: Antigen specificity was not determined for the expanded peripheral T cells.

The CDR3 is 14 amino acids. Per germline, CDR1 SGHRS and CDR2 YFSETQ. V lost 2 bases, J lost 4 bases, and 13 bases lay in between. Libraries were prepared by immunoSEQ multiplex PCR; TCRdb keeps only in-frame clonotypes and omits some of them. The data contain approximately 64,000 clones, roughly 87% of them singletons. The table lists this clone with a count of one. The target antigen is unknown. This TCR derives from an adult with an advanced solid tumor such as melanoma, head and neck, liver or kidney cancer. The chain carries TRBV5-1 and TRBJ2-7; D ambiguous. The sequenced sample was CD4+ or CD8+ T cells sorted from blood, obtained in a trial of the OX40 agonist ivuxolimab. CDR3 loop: CASSFGSYQYEQYF. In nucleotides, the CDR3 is TGCGCCAGCAGCTTCGGCAGCTATCAATACGAGCAGTACTTC. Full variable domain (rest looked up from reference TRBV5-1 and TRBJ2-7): KAGVTQTPRYLIKTRGQQVTLSCSPISGHRSVSWYQQTPGQGLQFLFEYFSETQRNKGNFPGRFSGRQFSNSRSEMNVSTLELGDSALYLCASSFGSYQYEQYFGPGTRLTVT.